Presented here are 23 T cell receptor beta chains from one specimen sequenced in a study of T cells in tuberculosis. Repertoires were generated with immunoSEQ multiplex PCR, while TCRdb's copy carries only in-frame clones and drops some. The table has tens of thousands of clones, approximately 93% seen once. The specimen was PBMCs. These receptors were taken from a donor between 10 and 35 years old with latent tuberculosis or without tuberculosis infection.

The chain carries TRBV7-2 and TRBJ1-1, with 7 bases fitting TRBD1. The CDR3 loop spans 12 amino acids. Germline CDR1 SGHTA, CDR2 FQGNSA. J lost 7 bases, V lost 4 bases, and 3 bases had no gene match. CDR3 nucleotide sequence: TGTGCCAGCAGCTCTTCAGGGGGTGAAGCTTTCTTT. Translation: CASSSSGGEAFF.

The chain has TRBV27 and TRBJ2-1; 7 nucleotides line up with TRBD1. Looked up from germline, CDR1 is MNHEY and CDR2 is SMNVEV (reference sequence). This CDR3 is 15 amino acids long. The junction had 6 bases not matched to a gene; V was cut back by 4 bases and J by 3 bases. The CDR3 region has the DNA TGTGCCAGCAGTTCCCGACGACAGGGCTACAATGAGCAGTTCTTC. Translated, it gives CASSSRRQGYNEQFF.

The V and J genes are TRBV6-1 and TRBJ2-3; D call uncertain. V lost 4 bases and J 0 bases, leaving 14 bases between the germline ends. Germline assignment: CDR1 MNHNS and CDR2 SASEGT. This CDR3 is 16 amino acids long. The CDR3 is CASSGNSFTSTDTQYF. CDR3 nucleotides: TGTGCCAGCAGTGGGAACAGTTTTACTAGCACAGATACGCAGTATTTT.

The chain recombines TRBV30 with TRBJ2-3; TRBD2 agrees at 11 bases. The CDR3 is made up of 16 amino acids. Trimming cost V 4 bases and J 6 bases; bases outside gene matches: 12. Germline V gene sequence: CDR1 GTSNPN, CDR2 SVGIG (reference sequence). The CDR3 sequence: CAWTIISGGAKDTQYF. The DNA of the CDR3 is TGTGCCTGGACCATTATTAGCGGGGGGGCCAAGGATACGCAGTATTTT.

CDR3 loop: CASSRQVTDQQFF. The DNA of the CDR3 is TGTGCCAGCAGCCGTCAAGTGACAGATCAGCAGTTCTTC. V is TRBV9 and J is TRBJ2-1; maybe TRBD1 (5 bases). V was shortened by 4 bases and J by 11 bases, with 16 bases between the two germline ends. Germline-derived CDR1 and CDR2 are SGDLS and YYNGEE. There are 13 residues in the CDR3.

This rearrangement joins TRBV4-2 to TRBJ2-7; possibly TRBD1 for D (6 bases). V was pared by 0 bases and J by 6 bases, with 18 bases between. Germline V gene data show CDR1 as LGHNA and CDR2 as YNFKEQ. The CDR3 covers 16 residues. CDR3 amino acids: CASSQELSNRAGEQYF. As DNA, the CDR3 is TGTGCCAGCAGCCAAGAATTGTCAAACAGGGCCGGCGAGCAGTACTTC.

This chain uses TRBV9 with TRBJ1-1; no clear D gene. The CDR3 is 13 amino acids. Trimming cost V 1 base and J 2 bases, with 6 bases left between them. Germline-derived CDR1 and CDR2 are SGDLS and YYNGEE. CDR3 in amino acids: CASSVTDNTEAFF. DNA for the CDR3: TGTGCCAGCAGCGTAACAGATAACACTGAAGCTTTCTTT.

This chain joins TRBV6-6 and TRBJ1-1; D might be TRBD1 (5 bases). Trimming removed 3 bases from V and 8 bases from J, with 19 bases in between. Germline-derived CDR1 and CDR2 are MNHNY and SVGAGI (reference sequence). The CDR3 runs 15 residues. The CDR3 bases are TGTGCCAGCAGTTATGGCAGGGCTTTACCCGGAGAAGCTTTCTTT. It specifies CASSYGRALPGEAFF.

The rearrangement uses TRBV30 and TRBJ2-3; D unresolved. Germline values: CDR1 GTSNPN, CDR2 SVGIG (reference sequence). Trimming took 4 bases from V and 0 from J, leaving 11 bases between them. The CDR3 totals 14 residues. CDR3 coding DNA: TGTGCCTGGACCTCAGCGTCTAGCACAGATACGCAGTATTTT. Translating it yields CAWTSASSTDTQYF.

The chain couples TRBV7-2 to TRBJ1-1, with TRBD1 matching over 7 bases. CDR3 length: 14 residues. CDR1 and CDR2 (germline): SGHTA, FQGNSA. Trimming removed 5 bases from V and 4 bases from J; junction bases left unmatched: 7. This CDR3 reads CASSEQTGSTEAFF. In nucleotides, the CDR3 is TGTGCCAGCAGCGAACAGACAGGGTCCACTGAAGCTTTCTTT.

With regard to this clone: In the same sample, other DNA sequences code for this CDR3. The chain couples TRBV19 to TRBJ1-3; possible D gene TRBD1, 6 bases. CDR3 length equals 14 residues. V lost 4 bases and J lost 2, with 9 bases in between. Germline V CDR1 and CDR2: LNHDA, SQIVND (reference sequence). The CDR3 DNA reads as TGTGCCAGTAGTACTACAGGGACTGGAAACACCATATATTTT. This sequence encodes CASSTTGTGNTIYF. The whole variable domain, remainder taken from reference TRBV19 and TRBJ1-3, is DGGITQSPKYLFRKEGQNVTLSCEQNLNHDAMYWYRQDPGQGLRLIYYSQIVNDFQKGDIAEGYSVSREKKESFPLTVTSAQKNPTAFYLCASSTTGTGNTIYFGEGSWLTVV.

The rearrangement uses TRBV5-4 and TRBJ2-7; the match to TRBD1 covers 8 bases. J lost 0 bases, V lost 4 bases, and 3 bases had no gene match. This CDR3 is 14 amino acids long. Germline V gene sequence: CDR1 SGHNT, CDR2 YYREEE (reference sequence). Here the CDR3 reads CASSTGQDSYEQYF. In DNA form, the CDR3 reads TGTGCCAGCAGCACGGGACAGGACTCCTACGAGCAGTACTTC.

Only a few counts were recorded for this clone. The chain combines TRBV21-1 with TRBJ1-6; the D call TRBD1 from the table was never checked on the DNA. TRBV21-1 is a recognized pseudogene. This CDR3 has 19 amino acids. CDR3 sequence (DNA): TGTGCCAGCGAAGAGGGGGGGACAGGGGGCGCCTCCTATAATTCACCCCTCCACTTT. Its protein is CASEEGGTGGASYNSPLHF.

This chain connects TRBV5-1 to TRBJ2-3, with D perhaps TRBD1 (6 bases). Germline V CDR1 and CDR2: SGHRS, YFSETQ. There are 15 residues in the CDR3. V gave up 6 bases and J gave up 1 base, with 15 bases separating them. The CDR3 sequence: CASTVRGSGTDTQYF. In DNA, the CDR3 is TGCGCCAGCACGGTCAGGGGCTCTGGCACAGATACGCAGTATTTT.

The chain employs TRBV4-3 and TRBJ1-1, with a possible D match to TRBD1 (6 bases). The V gene lost 3 bases and the J gene lost 8 bases, with 13 bases spanning the gap. This CDR3 comprises 13 residues. CDR1 is LGHNA and CDR2 is YSLEER in the germline V gene. The CDR3 DNA is TGCGCCAGCAGCCATAAGGGGGATTTCGAAGCTTTCTTT. Protein: CASSHKGDFEAFF.

The rearrangement uses TRBV29-1 and TRBJ1-1; 9 bases are a match to TRBD1. The V gene's germline CDR1 is SQVTM and CDR2 ANQGSEA. V gave up 6 bases and J gave up 3 bases; unmatched junction bases: 5. The CDR3 covers 13 residues. For the CDR3, the DNA is TGCAGCGTAGGCCGGACAGGGGACACTGAAGCTTTCTTT. Residues: CSVGRTGDTEAFF. The full variable domain, with the rest looked up from reference TRBV29-1 and TRBJ1-1, is SAVISQKPSRDICQRGTSLTIQCQVDSQVTMMFWYRQQPGQSLTLIATANQGSEATYESGFVIDKFPISRPNLTFSTLTVSNMSPEDSSIYLCSVGRTGDTEAFFGQGTRLTVV.

In its sample, this clone is medium-sized. The chain links TRBV9 to TRBJ1-1; no definite D call. The V and J ends lost 0 bases and 1 base respectively, with 7 bases between them. The V gene's germline CDR1 is SGDLS and CDR2 YYNGEE. This CDR3 is built from 14 residues. CDR3 in amino acids: CASSVVTKNTEAFF. The DNA for the CDR3 is TGTGCCAGCAGCGTAGTTACTAAGAACACTGAAGCTTTCTTT.

The rearrangement uses TRBV7-8 and TRBJ1-5; a possible D gene is TRBD1 (5 bases). Germline lookup yields CDR1 SGHVS and CDR2 FQNEAQ. CDR3 length: 14 amino acids. V lost 2 bases, J lost 3 bases, and 8 bases lay in between. CDR3 bases: TGTGCCAGCAGCTTATCGGGGGACAATCAGCCCCAGCATTTT. It is translated as CASSLSGDNQPQHF.

This chain uses TRBV27 with TRBJ2-6, with D unresolved. V was shortened by 6 bases and J by 2 bases, with 11 bases between the two germline ends. Germline CDR1 MNHEY, CDR2 SMNVEV (reference sequence). The CDR3 contains 15 residues. The CDR3, as DNA: TGTGCCAGCAGGCTAGTCCCGACTGGGGCCAACGTCCTGACTTTC. Amino acid sequence: CASRLVPTGANVLTF.

The CDR3 coding sequence is TGTGCTGATAACCCGCGGTTCACCTACAATGAGCAGTTCTTC. It codes for CADNPRFTYNEQFF. The genes are TRBV7-9 and TRBJ2-1; no firm D call. There are 14 residues in the CDR3. CDR1 SEHNR and CDR2 FQNEAQ come from the germline V gene (reference sequence).

The chain links TRBV18 to TRBJ2-1, with a possible D match to TRBD1 (6 bases). With 2 bases removed from V and 3 bases from J, the gap between germline ends came to 11 bases. In germline, CDR1 is KGHSH, CDR2 LQKENI. This CDR3 is 15 amino acids long. The CDR3 coding sequence is TGTGCCAGCTCACCAAGGCTAGGGGGCTACAATGAGCAGTTCTTC. Translated: CASSPRLGGYNEQFF.

V usage is TRBV19 and J usage is TRBJ1-2; 10 bases are a match to TRBD1. CDR3 size: 16 residues. V lost 5 bases to trimming and J lost 7 bases; unmatched junction nucleotides: 13. From germline, CDR1 is LNHDA and CDR2 SQIVND (reference sequence). CDR3 nucleotide sequence: TGTGCCAGTAGTTCGATAAACCAGGGACAGGGGTCTGGCTACACCTTC. Translation: CASSSINQGQGSGYTF.

V is TRBV7-9 and J is TRBJ1-1; D may be TRBD1 (5 bases). Trimming took 1 base from V and 11 from J, leaving 11 bases between them. Per germline, CDR1 SEHNR and CDR2 FQNEAQ (reference sequence). The CDR3 loop spans 12 amino acids. This CDR3 is CASSLEGGAAFF. The CDR3, as DNA: TGTGCCAGCAGCTTAGAAGGAGGGGCCGCTTTCTTT.